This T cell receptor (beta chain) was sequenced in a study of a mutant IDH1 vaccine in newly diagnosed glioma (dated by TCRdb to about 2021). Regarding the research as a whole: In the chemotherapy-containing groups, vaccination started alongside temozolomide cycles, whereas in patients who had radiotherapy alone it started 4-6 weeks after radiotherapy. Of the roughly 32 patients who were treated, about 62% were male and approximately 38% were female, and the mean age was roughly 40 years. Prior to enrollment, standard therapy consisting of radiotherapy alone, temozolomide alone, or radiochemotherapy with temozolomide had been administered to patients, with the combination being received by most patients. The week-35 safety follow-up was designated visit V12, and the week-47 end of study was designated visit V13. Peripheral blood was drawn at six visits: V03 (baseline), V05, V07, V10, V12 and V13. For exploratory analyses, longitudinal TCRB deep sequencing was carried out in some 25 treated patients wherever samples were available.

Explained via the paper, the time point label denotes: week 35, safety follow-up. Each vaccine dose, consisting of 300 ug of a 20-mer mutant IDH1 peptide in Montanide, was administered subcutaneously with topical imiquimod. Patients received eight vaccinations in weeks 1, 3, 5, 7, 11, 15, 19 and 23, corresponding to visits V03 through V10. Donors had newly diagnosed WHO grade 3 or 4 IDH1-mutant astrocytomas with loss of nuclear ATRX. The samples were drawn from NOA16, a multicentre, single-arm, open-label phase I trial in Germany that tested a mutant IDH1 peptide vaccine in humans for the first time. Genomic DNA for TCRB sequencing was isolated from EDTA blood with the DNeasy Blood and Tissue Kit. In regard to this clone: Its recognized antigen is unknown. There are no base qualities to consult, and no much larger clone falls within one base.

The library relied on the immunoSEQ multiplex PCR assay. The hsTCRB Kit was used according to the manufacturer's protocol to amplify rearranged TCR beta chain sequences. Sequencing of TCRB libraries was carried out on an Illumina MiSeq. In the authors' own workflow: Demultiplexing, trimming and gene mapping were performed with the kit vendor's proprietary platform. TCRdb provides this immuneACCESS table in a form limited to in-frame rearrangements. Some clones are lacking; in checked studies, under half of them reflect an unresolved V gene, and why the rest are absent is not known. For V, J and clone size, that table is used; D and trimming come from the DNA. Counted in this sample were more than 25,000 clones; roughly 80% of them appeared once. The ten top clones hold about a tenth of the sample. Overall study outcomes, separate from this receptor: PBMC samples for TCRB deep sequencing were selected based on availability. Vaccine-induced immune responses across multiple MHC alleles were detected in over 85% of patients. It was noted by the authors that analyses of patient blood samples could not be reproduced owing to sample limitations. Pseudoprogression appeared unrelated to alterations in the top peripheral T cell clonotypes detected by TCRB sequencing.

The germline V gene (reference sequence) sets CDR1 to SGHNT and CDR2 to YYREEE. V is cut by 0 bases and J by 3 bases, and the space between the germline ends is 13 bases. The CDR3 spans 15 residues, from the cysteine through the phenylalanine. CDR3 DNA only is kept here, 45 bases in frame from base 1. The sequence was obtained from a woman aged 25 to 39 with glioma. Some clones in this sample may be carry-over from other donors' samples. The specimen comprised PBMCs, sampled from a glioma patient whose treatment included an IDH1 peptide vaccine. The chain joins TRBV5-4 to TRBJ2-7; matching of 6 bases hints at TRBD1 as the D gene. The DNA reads TGTGCCAGCAGCTTGGGGCAGGGGCTTGACTACGAGCAGTACTTC. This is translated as CASSLGQGLDYEQYF.